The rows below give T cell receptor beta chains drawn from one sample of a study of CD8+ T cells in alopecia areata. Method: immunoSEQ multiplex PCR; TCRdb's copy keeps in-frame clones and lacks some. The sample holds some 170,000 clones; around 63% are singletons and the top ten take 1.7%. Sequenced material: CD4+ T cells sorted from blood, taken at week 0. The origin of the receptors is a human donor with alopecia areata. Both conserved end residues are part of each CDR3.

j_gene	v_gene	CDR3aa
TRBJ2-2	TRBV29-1	CSVAGDFGGELFF
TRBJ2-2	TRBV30	CAWTTGTFAGELFF
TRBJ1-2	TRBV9	CASSSGQGNYGYTF
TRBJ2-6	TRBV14	CASRRRSDGANVLTF
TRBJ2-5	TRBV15	CATSRDWGAAETQYF
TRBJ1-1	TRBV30	CAWNGLRGTEAFF
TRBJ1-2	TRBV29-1	CSVVTGGSYGYTF
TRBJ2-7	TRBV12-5	CASGLETGAYEQYF
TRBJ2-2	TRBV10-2	CASRSPGTSNTGELFF
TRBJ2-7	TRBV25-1	CASSAGTRVYEQYF
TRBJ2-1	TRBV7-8	CASSLGLWAGSSYNEQFF
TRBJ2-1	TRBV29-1	CSVTGSSYNEQFF
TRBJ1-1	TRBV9	CASSTARGPNTEAFF
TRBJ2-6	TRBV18	CASSPRTGNRVLTF
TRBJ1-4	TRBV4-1	CASSPPGVEKLFF
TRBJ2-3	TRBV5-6	CASIAGGPVDTQYF
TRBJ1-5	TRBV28	CASRSFSNQPQHF
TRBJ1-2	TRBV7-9	CASSPQKNRSQGYTF
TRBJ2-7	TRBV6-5	CASSETLEQYF
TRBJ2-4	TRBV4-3	CASSQGGGGNRKNIQYF
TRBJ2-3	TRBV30	CAWSIAGGRNTQYF
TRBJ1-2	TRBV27	CASSYEDRGRHGYTF
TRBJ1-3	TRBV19	CASKGVSGNTIYF
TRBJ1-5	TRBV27	CASSFRRGAESNQPQHF
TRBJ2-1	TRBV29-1	CSGAGSRNEQFF
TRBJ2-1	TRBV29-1	CSGLRGTGYNEQFF
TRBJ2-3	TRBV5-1	CASSEGADTQYF
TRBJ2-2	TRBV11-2	CASSLVRALGELFF
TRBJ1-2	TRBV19	CASSPGQEDYGYTF
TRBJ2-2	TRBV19	CASSIGGTNTGELFF
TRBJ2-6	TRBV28	CASSLGGQGIGGANVLTF
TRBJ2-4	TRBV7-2	CASSIQGAGYIQYF
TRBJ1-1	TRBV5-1	CASSLGDFRGSEAFF
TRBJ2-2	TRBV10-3	CAISGGSRNTGELFF
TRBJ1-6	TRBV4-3	CASSHQTGNSPLHF
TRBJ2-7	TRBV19	CASSPSPKGLSSYEQYF
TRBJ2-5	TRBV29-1	CSVLAGGLIETQYF
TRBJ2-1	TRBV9	CASSRDSELGEQFF
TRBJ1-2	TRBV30	CAWSTGPPNYGYTF
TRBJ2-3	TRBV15	CATSRNRLAGTDTQYF
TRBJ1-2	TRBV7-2	CASSFSRGNNYGYTF
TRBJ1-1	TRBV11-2	CASNNRGYTEAFF
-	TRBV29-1	CSVAELTGREQYF
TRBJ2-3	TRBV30	CAWTGGGGTQYF
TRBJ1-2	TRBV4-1	CASSRVEGNLLYGYTF
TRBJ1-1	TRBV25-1	CASSGDRTEAFF
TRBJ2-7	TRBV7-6	CASSLETVRSYEQYF
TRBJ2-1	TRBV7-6	CASRKTSGGWSNEQFF
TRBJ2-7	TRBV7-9	CASSIQPGTAGSYEQYF
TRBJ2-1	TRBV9	CASSVADSLRYNEQFF
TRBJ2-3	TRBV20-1	CSARRTDTQYF
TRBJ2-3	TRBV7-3	CASSLAGSVDTQYF
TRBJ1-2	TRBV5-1	CASSLNSGAYGYTF
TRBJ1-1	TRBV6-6	CASSRGNTEAFF
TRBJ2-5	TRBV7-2	CASSTSGGANF
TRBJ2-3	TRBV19	CASAGTGTDTQYF
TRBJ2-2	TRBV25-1	CASSARNTGELFF